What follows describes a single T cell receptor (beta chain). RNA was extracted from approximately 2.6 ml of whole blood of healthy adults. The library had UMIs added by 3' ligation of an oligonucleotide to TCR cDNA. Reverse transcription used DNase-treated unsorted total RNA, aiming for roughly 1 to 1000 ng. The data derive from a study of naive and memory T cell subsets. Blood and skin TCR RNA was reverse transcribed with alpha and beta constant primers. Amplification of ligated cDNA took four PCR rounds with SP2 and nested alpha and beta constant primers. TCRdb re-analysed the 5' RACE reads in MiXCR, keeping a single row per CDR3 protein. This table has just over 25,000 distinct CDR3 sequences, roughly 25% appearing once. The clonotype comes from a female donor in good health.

The CDR3 DNA reads TGCGCCAGCTCAGGAGTAGGGGCGTTAAATGAGCAGTTCTTC. It is translated as CASSGVGALNEQFF. The gene calls are TRBV5-1 and TRBJ2-1, with a weak D call TRBD1 (5 bases). The V end lost 7 bases, the J end lost 7 bases, and 18 bases lay between the germline ends. Per the germline V gene, CDR1 is SGHRS and CDR2 is YFSETQ. CDR3 length equals 14 residues.